This T cell receptor (beta chain) stems from a study of T cell responses to AZD1222 COVID-19 vaccine. TCRdb's table, derived via immunoSEQ multiplex PCR, lists solely in-frame clones and lacks some. The repertoire consists of some 180,000 clones, with about 90% occurring once and the leading ten covering around 6.4%. V dropped 4 bases and J dropped 3; count of bases not matched to a gene: 12. CDR1 and CDR2 (germline): SEHNR, FQNEAQ (reference sequence). There are 17 residues in the CDR3. The TCR originated in an adult in good health. Sequenced material: peripheral blood, taken on day 0 of AZD1222 vaccination. The V gene is TRBV7-9, the J gene TRBJ2-5; 9 bases match TRBD1. The CDR3 bases are TGTGCCAGCAGCTATTCCGGGACAGGGTTCATAGAAGAGACCCAGTACTTC. Translating gives CASSYSGTGFIEETQYF.